These 27 T cell receptor beta chains share one sample of origin, sequenced in a study of beta chain features in type 1 diabetes. Expressed TCRB transcripts were sequenced, since all the RNA that had been isolated was reverse transcribed. Assay: immunoSEQ multiplex PCR; the TCRdb copy retains only in-frame clones and omits some. The sample has 200,000 to 250,000 clones; 11% to 15% are singletons. These receptors' antigens are unknown. Study-wide findings and caveats: Moderate but significant shortening of TCRB CDR3s was recorded in all four CD4+ subsets from Type 1 diabetes patients.

Sample: naive CD4+ T cells from blood. These receptors were taken from a man aged 25-45 years with type 1 diabetes.

Only a few counts were recorded for this clone. The rearrangement uses TRBV18 and TRBJ2-2, with 10 bases identical to TRBD1. The germline CDR1 and CDR2 sequences are KGHSH and LQKENI. The CDR3 has 18 residues. The V gene end was trimmed by 2 bases and the J gene end by 3 bases; junction bases not matched to a gene: 9. The CDR3 reads CASSPTTLGQGYTGELFF. The CDR3 DNA reads TGTGCCAGCTCACCAACCACCTTGGGACAGGGGTACACCGGGGAGCTGTTTTTT.

The genes are TRBV14 and TRBJ1-1; D remains ambiguous. This CDR3 is built from 14 residues. Trimming removed 3 bases at V and 3 bases at J, with 11 bases between. Germline V CDR1 and CDR2: SGHDN, FVKESK. This chain's CDR3 is CASSHDRLYTEAFF. The CDR3 region has the DNA TGTGCCAGCAGCCACGATAGACTGTACACTGAAGCTTTCTTT.

V gene TRBV27 combines with J gene TRBJ1-5; TRBD1 is a possible D gene (5 bases). CDR1 is MNHEY and CDR2 is SMNVEV in the germline V gene (reference sequence). V was pared by 3 bases and J by 3 bases, with 12 bases between. The CDR3 spans 15 residues. DNA for the CDR3: TGTGCCAGCAGTTTTGTTCAGGGCTTCAATCAGCCCCAGCATTTT. Translation gives CASSFVQGFNQPQHF.

The chain employs TRBV30 and TRBJ2-3; 12 bases match TRBD2. V trimming: 2 bases; J trimming: 5 bases; junction bases outside the gene matches: 5. CDR1 and CDR2 (germline): GTSNPN, SVGIG (reference sequence). This CDR3 region has 15 residues. CDR3 in DNA: TGTGCCTGGAGTCGACTAGCGGGAGCCCAAGATACGCAGTATTTT. Its protein product is CAWSRLAGAQDTQYF.

This clone was picked up a small number of times. The rearrangement links TRBV6-1 to TRBJ2-1; TRBD2 aligns across 8 bases. This CDR3 contains 16 residues. The J segment lost 9 bases and the V segment lost 2 bases, leaving 12 bases of the junction unmatched. Germline values: CDR1 MNHNS, CDR2 SASEGT. CDR3: CASSEMASGGFVEQFF. The CDR3 nucleotides are TGTGCCAGCAGTGAAATGGCAAGCGGGGGATTCGTTGAGCAGTTCTTC.

The chain is built from TRBV18 and TRBJ2-1, with D possibly matching TRBD1 (5 bases). V lost 3 bases, J lost 6 bases, and 15 bases lay in between. The CDR3 covers 15 residues. In germline, CDR1 is KGHSH, CDR2 LQKENI. The CDR3 coding sequence is TGTGCCAGCTCACCGCAGGGAAGTGGTGGCAATGAGCAGTTCTTC. Encoded protein: CASSPQGSGGNEQFF.

The sample holds a few counts of this clone. CDR3 sequence (DNA): TGCGCCAGCAGCTTTGTCGGACAGCACTACGAGCAGTACTTC. This gives the protein CASSFVGQHYEQYF. The chain has TRBV5-1 and TRBJ2-7, with D perhaps matching TRBD1 (6 bases). Trimming shortened V by 2 bases and J by 3 bases, and 12 bases separated the two germline ends. The CDR3 has 14 residues. Germline lookup yields CDR1 SGHRS and CDR2 YFSETQ.

This clone was counted between two and nine times. The chain has TRBV7-9 and TRBJ2-1; TRBD2 matches at 7 bases. The CDR3 is made up of 15 amino acids. Germline assignment: CDR1 SEHNR and CDR2 FQNEAQ (reference sequence). V gave up 5 bases and J gave up 6 bases; unmatched junction bases: 10. The CDR3 DNA sequence: TGTGCCAGCAGCCCTCCCGGACTAGACCCCAATGAGCAGTTCTTC. It translates to CASSPPGLDPNEQFF.

The chain has TRBV5-6 and TRBJ1-2; D is possibly TRBD1 (6 bases). The germline CDR1 and CDR2 sequences are SGHDT and YYEEEE. The CDR3 has 17 amino acids. Trimming took off 3 bases at V and 4 bases at J, with 22 bases between the two ends. The CDR3 loop reads CASSSSIVRGILYGYTF. The CDR3 DNA reads TGTGCCAGCAGCTCATCCATCGTTAGGGGGATACTCTATGGCTACACCTTC.

This clone was recorded a few times. This chain uses TRBV15 with TRBJ1-1, with D tentatively TRBD1 (5 bases). The V gene lost 3 bases and the J gene lost 2 bases, with 7 bases spanning the gap. This CDR3 has 13 residues. Germline-derived CDR1 and CDR2 are LNHNV and YYDKDF (reference sequence). The CDR3 spells CATSRTDNTEAFF. CDR3 sequence (DNA): TGTGCCACCAGCAGGACAGACAACACTGAAGCTTTCTTT.

This clone has more than one count but fewer than ten. V is TRBV2 and J is TRBJ1-5, with 9 positions matching TRBD1. V shed 5 bases, J shed 0 bases, and the junction held 2 bases outside the gene matches. The CDR3 extends over 15 amino acids. In germline, CDR1 is SNHLY, CDR2 FYNNEI. The chain's CDR3 is CASSRQGDSNQPQHF. As DNA, the CDR3 is TGTGCCAGCAGTCGACAGGGGGATAGCAATCAGCCCCAGCATTTT.

This clone occurred a few times. V gene TRBV5-1 combines with J gene TRBJ1-1; 7 nucleotides agree with TRBD1. The CDR3 spans 16 residues. J was trimmed by 1 base and V by 3 bases; bases with no gene match: 9. Germline lookup yields CDR1 SGHRS and CDR2 YFSETQ. In DNA form, the CDR3 reads TGCGCCAGCAGCTCGTCCCGGGACAGAGCGAACACTGAAGCTTTCTTT. This sequence encodes CASSSSRDRANTEAFF.

This sequence joins TRBV18 and TRBJ2-2, with TRBD1 matching over 8 bases. V lost 3 bases and J lost 4; bases outside the gene matches: 1. Germline CDR1 and CDR2: KGHSH and LQKENI. The CDR3 is 14 amino acids. CDR3 coding DNA: TGTGCCAGCTCACCGGACAGGGTCACCGGGGAGCTGTTTTTT. This encodes CASSPDRVTGELFF.

This clone was seen more than once but under ten times. This sequence joins TRBV18 and TRBJ1-1; no clear D. Trimming took off 3 bases at V and 1 base at J, with 6 bases between the two ends. The germline CDR1 and CDR2 sequences are KGHSH and LQKENI. The CDR3 is 13 amino acids. CDR3 bases: TGTGCCAGCTCACCTAGGAGGAACACTGAAGCTTTCTTT. Translating it yields CASSPRRNTEAFF.

The chain uses TRBV4-1 and TRBJ1-4; tentatively, D is TRBD1 (5 bases). The germline CDR1 and CDR2 sequences are MGHRA and YSYEKL. The CDR3 has 17 residues. V was shortened by 5 bases and J by 7 bases, with 23 bases between the two germline ends. CDR3 nucleotide sequence: TGCGCCAGCAGCTCCGGACGGATCGCGGGGACCCTTGAAAAACTGTTTTTT. Translation: CASSSGRIAGTLEKLFF.

There are a few counts of this clone. The J gene is TRBJ2-7, the V gene TRBV11-2; tentative D call: TRBD1 (5 bases). V lost 5 bases and J lost 6, with 8 bases in between. The length of the CDR3 is 11 residues. The germline V gene has CDR1 SGHAT and CDR2 FQNNGV. The DNA of the CDR3 is TGTGCCAGCAGCCCCAGGGTCGAGCAGTACTTC. It translates to CASSPRVEQYF.

The chain uses TRBV7-9 and TRBJ2-5; no clear D. Germline loops: CDR1 SEHNR, CDR2 FQNEAQ (reference sequence). The V end lost 2 bases, the J end lost 1 base, and 8 bases lay between the germline ends. CDR3 length equals 14 residues. CDR3 in DNA: TGTGCCAGCAGCTTACTAGGTGGCCAAGAGACCCAGTACTTC. Translation gives CASSLLGGQETQYF.

V usage is TRBV6-1 and J usage is TRBJ1-5, with 7 bases matching TRBD1. CDR3 length equals 16 residues. In germline, CDR1 is MNHNS, CDR2 SASEGT. V trimming: 4 bases; J trimming: 0 bases; junction bases outside the gene matches: 6. The chain's CDR3 is CASSGGQIYSNQPQHF. For the CDR3, the DNA is TGTGCCAGCAGTGGGGGACAGATCTATAGCAATCAGCCCCAGCATTTT.

This clone occurred a few times. The rearrangement joins TRBV5-1 to TRBJ1-1, with a tentative D call TRBD1 (5 bases). Deletions cut 4 bases from V and 8 bases from J, with 15 bases between. This CDR3 region has 13 residues. Germline CDR1 reads SGHRS; CDR2 reads YFSETQ. CDR3 DNA sequence: TGCGCCAGCAGCCCGTGGGGGGAAGAGGAAGCTTTCTTT. Protein product: CASSPWGEEEAFF.

The chain employs TRBV11-2 and TRBJ2-5, with a weak D call TRBD1 (5 bases). V lost 10 bases and J 0 bases, leaving 9 bases between the germline ends. The CDR3 contains 12 residues. Germline CDR1 SGHAT, CDR2 FQNNGV. The CDR3 nucleotides read TGTGCCACCAGACAGAACCAAGAGACCCAGTACTTC. It encodes CATRQNQETQYF.

Turning to this clone: One end of the junction varies from germline; a read error may be responsible. CDR3 nucleotides: TGTGCCAGCAGCGAAGCCGGGACAGGGACCTACGAGCAGTACTTC. Translating it yields CASSEAGTGTYEQYF. V gene TRBV6-1 combines with J gene TRBJ2-7; TRBD1 aligns across 9 bases. CDR1 MNHNS and CDR2 SASEGT come from the germline V gene. This CDR3 has 15 residues.

This clone was observed a few times. The chain employs TRBV5-6 and TRBJ1-2; perhaps TRBD1 as D (5 bases). The CDR3 is 13 amino acids. V dropped 6 bases and J dropped 6 bases, with 15 bases sitting between them. Germline CDR1 is SGHDT and CDR2 is YYEEEE. The CDR3 loop is CASTARARDGYTF. Here the CDR3 DNA reads TGTGCCAGCACCGCCAGGGCCAGAGATGGCTACACCTTC.

This clone came up a few times. The rearrangement uses TRBV19 and TRBJ1-2; weak D call: TRBD1 (5 bases). Germline assignment: CDR1 LNHDA and CDR2 SQIVND (reference sequence). Trimming took off 2 bases at V and 3 bases at J, with 10 bases between the two ends. The CDR3 sequence is 14 residues long. CDR3 in amino acids: CASSISTADYGYTF. The CDR3 DNA sequence: TGTGCCAGTAGTATATCGACAGCAGACTATGGCTACACCTTC.

This clone occurred a few times. The CDR3 loop is CASSLAVLAGGTDTQYF. The CDR3 DNA is TGCGCCAGCAGCTTGGCCGTACTAGCGGGGGGAACAGATACGCAGTATTTT. The rearrangement joins TRBV5-1 to TRBJ2-3, with 12 bases lining up with TRBD2. CDR1 and CDR2 (germline): SGHRS, YFSETQ. The V and J ends lost 0 bases and 3 bases, in that order; junction bases with no gene match: 5. The CDR3 is 17 amino acids.

This clone occurred a few times. The CDR3 sequence: CASSIAGGTGYEQYF. The DNA for the CDR3 is TGTGCCAGTAGTATAGCTGGGGGGACAGGCTACGAGCAGTACTTC. The chain has TRBV19 and TRBJ2-7, with 8 bases identical to TRBD1. This CDR3 region has 15 residues. From germline, CDR1 is LNHDA and CDR2 SQIVND (reference sequence). After removal of 1 base from V and 3 bases from J, the junction contained 5 bases not matched to a gene. Based on the CDR3 plus reference TRBV19 and TRBJ2-7, the full variable domain is DGGITQSPKYLFRKEGQNVTLSCEQNLNHDAMYWYRQDPGQGLRLIYYSQIVNDFQKGDIAEGYSVSREKKESFPLTVTSAQKNPTAFYLCASSIAGGTGYEQYFGPGTRLTVT.

For the CDR3, the DNA is TGTGCCAGCAGCACGGGACAGCCTAACTATGGCTACACCTTC. Translated, it gives CASSTGQPNYGYTF. V gene TRBV5-6 combines with J gene TRBJ1-2; 7 bases align to TRBD1. This CDR3 region has 14 residues. J gave up 0 bases and V 4 bases, and 3 bases lay outside the gene matches. The germline gives CDR1 SGHDT, CDR2 YYEEEE. The complete variable domain, with remaining parts taken from reference TRBV5-6 and TRBJ1-2, reads DAGVTQSPTHLIKTRGQQVTLRCSPKSGHDTVSWYQQALGQGPQFIFQYYEEEERQRGNFPDRFSGHQFPNYSSELNVNALLLGDSALYLCASSTGQPNYGYTFGSGTRLTVV.

This clone was seen only a few times. The chain carries TRBV6-5 and TRBJ2-1; D may be TRBD2 (5 bases). Trimming left V 6 bases short and J 7 bases short, with 7 bases between. This CDR3 is 11 amino acids long. Germline lookup yields CDR1 MNHEY and CDR2 SVGAGI. The CDR3 nucleotides read TGTGCCAGCAGAAGGACTAATGAGCAGTTCTTC. Amino acid sequence: CASRRTNEQFF.